One T cell receptor beta chain is described in this entry. CDR3 size: 14 residues. The germline V gene encodes CDR1 LNHDA and CDR2 SQIVND (reference sequence). Trimming left V 0 bases short and J 6 bases short, with 9 bases between. This entry comes from a study of memory CD4+ T cells and cytomegalovirus serostatus. The method was immunoSEQ multiplex PCR; TCRdb's version includes in-frame clones alone and lacks a portion of them. The top ten clones hold around 0.63% of a sample with 50,000 to 60,000 clones, 82% of them seen once. Single viable CD3+CD4+CD8-CD45RO+ cells were sorted as the memory CD4+ T cells.

This clonotype originated in an adult in good health and CMV-seronegative. The chain uses TRBV19 and TRBJ2-4; tentative D call: TRBD1 (6 bases). Sample: memory CD4+ T cells from blood. The CDR3 DNA reads as TGTGCCAGTAGTATAGAGGGGGCGGGAAACATTCAGTACTTC. This sequence encodes CASSIEGAGNIQYF. Together with reference TRBV19 and TRBJ2-4, the CDR3 gives the full variable domain: DGGITQSPKYLFRKEGQNVTLSCEQNLNHDAMYWYRQDPGQGLRLIYYSQIVNDFQKGDIAEGYSVSREKKESFPLTVTSAQKNPTAFYLCASSIEGAGNIQYFGAGTRLSVL.